This T cell receptor beta chain was recovered during a study of vaccination effects on CD4 cells after COVID-19 (dated by TCRdb to 2021 to 2024). Broadly, across the study: Across the study, the median time from the second dose to post-vaccine sampling was 72 days (range 14 to 241). The study compared SARS-CoV-2 spike-specific CD4+ TCR repertoires before and after mRNA vaccination in COVID-19 convalescent patients and infection-naive vaccine recipients. A total of 10 COVID-19 convalescent patients and a handful of SARS-CoV-2-naive healthy vaccine recipients were included in the full study. Cultures from other donors in the study were sequenced with the Oncomine TCR Beta short-read assay on an Illumina iSeq 100.

To identify antigen-specific CD4+ T cell clonotypes by their expansion, the ViraFEST assay first stimulated PBMC with viral peptide pools and then applied TCR sequencing. After around ten days of culture, CD4+ T cells were isolated with the EasySep CD4+ T cell isolation kit. Participants received two doses of either the BNT162b2 or the mRNA-1273 mRNA SARS-CoV-2 vaccine. None of the healthy vaccine recipients had a prior SARS-CoV-2 infection, which was confirmed by nucleocapsid antibody tests that came back negative both before and after vaccination. Each well held 1.5 million to 2.5 million PBMC cultured in IMDM containing about 5.4% human AB serum, around 10 IU/ml IL-2 and gentamicin, along with approximately 10 ug/ml peptides. On days 3 and 7, half of the culture medium was replaced with fresh IL-2-containing medium. Unless noted otherwise, every peptide stimulation condition was cultured in triplicate wells. Using Ficoll-Paque Plus gradient centrifugation, PBMC were separated from whole blood and then either used fresh or cryopreserved at -140C. The overlapping peptide pools covered the spike proteins of SARS-CoV-2 and of the common cold coronaviruses HCoV-NL63, HCoV-OC43 and HCoV-229E. The QIAamp micro DNA kit was used to extract genomic DNA from the cultured CD4+ T cells.

Receptor libraries were prepared by the immunoSEQ multiplex PCR assay. DNA from the cultured, isolated CD4+ T cells was subjected to TCR beta CDR3 sequencing. The original pipeline was this. Non-productive TCR sequences were removed and reads were trimmed to the CDR3 region, keeping CDR3s of at least 7 amino acids. Antigen-specific clonotypes were identified with the MANAFEST web app by comparing expansion in peptide wells against reference cultures. To be called positive, a clone needed expansion at FDR<0.05 compared with the reference and with all other wells, an odds ratio greater than 5, and a frequency greater than 0.1% in two replicate wells. A clonotype was defined as cross-reactive if the clonotype was significantly expanded both in SARS-CoV-2 spike wells and in at least one common cold coronavirus spike condition. CDR3 similarity was assessed by Levenshtein distance with the stringdist R package, and unrooted trees were built with ape in R 3.6.1. The source is immuneACCESS, and TCRdb retained only in-frame sequences with V and J called. Part of the clones is not carried over; for the studies checked, unresolved V genes explain less than half of this, and the remainder is unexplained. V and J calls and clone size come straight from that table; D and trimming were deduced from the DNA. This sample comprises under 80,000 clones, about three quarters of them detected only once. The top ten constitute around 1.2% of the sample.

The germline V gene (reference sequence) yields MNHEY for CDR1 and SMNVEV for CDR2. V loses 0 bases of germline sequence and J loses 6 bases, and the interval between the two ends is 6 bases. The CDR3, cysteine through phenylalanine, is 13 amino acids long. The only DNA kept is the CDR3, 39 bases in frame from the first base. Worth noting for this clone: Its antigen remains undetermined. Per-nucleotide qualities are absent, and no much larger clonotype sits a single base away.

Overall results and qualifications from the work: In healthy vaccine recipients, vaccine-induced clones were almost all SARS-CoV-2 mono-reactive, with only 1 of 255 cross-reactive with common cold coronaviruses. The study was limited by a small number of convalescent patients, and early post-infection timepoints were lacking. Clones induced by infection and clones induced by vaccination both contracted markedly at late timepoints after vaccination, which fits with T cell responses waning over time.

The sequence links TRBV27 to TRBJ1-5; the D segment cannot be called with confidence. The receptor's source is a human donor who received a COVID-19 vaccine. Sequences were derived from CD4+ T cells from PBMCs cultured with HCoV-229E spike peptides, sampled after COVID-19 vaccination. In light of the paper, this sample's cell subset or site label describes: HCoV-229E spike overlapping peptide pool stimulation. The CDR3 protein sequence reads: CASSLSRFQPQHF. The DNA reads TGTGCCAGCAGTTTATCGAGGTTTCAGCCCCAGCATTTT.